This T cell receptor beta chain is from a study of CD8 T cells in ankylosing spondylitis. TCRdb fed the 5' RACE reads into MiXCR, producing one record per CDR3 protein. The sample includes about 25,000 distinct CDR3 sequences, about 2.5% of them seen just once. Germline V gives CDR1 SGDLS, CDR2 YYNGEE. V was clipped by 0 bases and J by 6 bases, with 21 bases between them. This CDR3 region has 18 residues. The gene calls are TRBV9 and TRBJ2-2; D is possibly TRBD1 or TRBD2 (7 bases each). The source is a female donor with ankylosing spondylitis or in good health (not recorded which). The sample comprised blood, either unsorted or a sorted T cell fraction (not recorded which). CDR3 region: CASSVAGPRQGGSGELFF. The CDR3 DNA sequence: TGTGCCAGCAGCGTAGCGGGTCCCAGACAGGGAGGGTCCGGGGAGCTGTTTTTT. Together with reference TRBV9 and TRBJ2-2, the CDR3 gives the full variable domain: DSGVTQTPKHLITATGQRVTLRCSPRSGDLSVYWYQQSLDQGLQFLIQYYNGEERAKGNILERFSAQQFPDLHSELNLSSLELGDSALYFCASSVAGPRQGGSGELFFGEGSRLTVL.